The sequence of this TCR beta chain was determined in a study of cytomegalovirus exposure and HLA in healthy donors. Background on the study: An earlier analysis identified 95 million to 120 million unique TCR beta sequences in 150 million to 200 million T cells. Of all 360 or so donors who were genotyped, 70% to 85% belonged to the Caucasian-associated ancestry cluster. Findings of the study overall: Some public TCRs appeared in many individuals, while most sequences were rare.

J lost 1 base, V lost 2 bases, and 4 bases had no gene match. Germline assignment: CDR1 KGHSH and CDR2 LQKENI. This CDR3 contains 16 residues. This PCR relied on a set of 60 Vbeta primers and 13 Jbeta primers. In the original workflow: An analysis performed later counted 70 million to 90 million unique TCR beta chains (roughly 11 million of them shared). TCRdb keeps only in-frame clones here, not all; method: immunoSEQ multiplex PCR. Clone size and V and J calls were adopted from that table, with D and trimming inferred from the DNA. The sample contains approximately 110,000 clones, 65% to 80% of which appear only once. As concerns this clone: The antigen is unknown.

The receptor was isolated from a woman between 40 and 50 years old in good health and CMV-seronegative. The sample comprised PBMCs. The chain employs TRBV18 and TRBJ2-3, with 9 bases matching TRBD2. The CDR3, as DNA: TGTGCCAGCTCACCAAATCGCGGGGGGGGCACAGATACGCAGTATTTT. As protein: CASSPNRGGGTDTQYF.